The rows below give T cell receptor beta chains drawn from one sample of a study of blood T cell repertoires in COVID-19. Assay used: immunoSEQ multiplex PCR; TCRdb lists only in-frame clones, some missing. The table records around 25,000 clones, about 90% of them present only once. Source material: peripheral blood. The receptors were gathered from a human donor in a cohort sampled during active COVID-19. The CDR3 runs from the conserved cysteine through the conserved F or W. The D gene is left open where the match is weak. Size is stated for part of the rows, as once, few or many counts, or as a class when the clone is expanded.

D: TRBD1; J: TRBJ2-7; V: TRBV5-1; size: .; DNA: TGCGCCAGCAGCACCCGACAGGGAACCTACGAGCAGTACTTC; CDR3: CASSTRQGTYEQYF
D: .; J: TRBJ2-3; V: TRBV3-1/TRBV3-2; size: .; DNA: TGTGCCAGCAGCCGCGGGGTCCAAACAGATACGCAGTATTTT; CDR3: CASSRGVQTDTQYF
D: .; J: TRBJ2-5; V: TRBV6-6; size: .; DNA: TGTGCCAGCAGTCAACAGATTATGGGCCAAGAGACCCAGTACTTC; CDR3: CASSQQIMGQETQYF
D: .; J: TRBJ2-7; V: TRBV5-5; size: .; DNA: TGTGCCAGCAGCTGGTCAGGGGACTACGAGCAGTACTTC; CDR3: CASSWSGDYEQYF
D: TRBD1; J: TRBJ1-6; V: TRBV3-1/TRBV3-2; size: .; DNA: TGTGCCAGCAGCCAGGGGACAGGGGCCTACCCTAATTCACCCCTCCACTTT; CDR3: CASSQGTGAYPNSPLHF
D: .; J: TRBJ1-5; V: TRBV3-1/TRBV3-2; size: .; DNA: TGTGCCAGCAGCCAAGGGCCAGGGGCTCAGCCCCAGCATTTT; CDR3: CASSQGPGAQPQHF
D: TRBD1; J: TRBJ2-1; V: TRBV10-3; size: once; DNA: TGTGCCATCGGCGGGACAGGGGAGGGCAATGAGCAGTTCTTC; CDR3: CAIGGTGEGNEQFF
D: .; J: TRBJ1-1; V: TRBV21-1; size: .; DNA: TGTGCCAGCAGCTCGATGCCGGGACAGGAGAACACTGAAGCTTTCTTT; CDR3: CASSSMPGQENTEAFF
D: TRBD1; J: TRBJ2-2; V: TRBV4-1; size: .; DNA: TGCGCCAGCAGCCAGATGACAGGGTACACCGGGGAGCTGTTTTTT; CDR3: CASSQMTGYTGELFF
D: TRBD2; J: TRBJ2-3; V: TRBV7-3; size: .; DNA: TGTGCCAGCAGCTGGACTAGCGCCACAGATACGCAGTATTTT; CDR3: CASSWTSATDTQYF
D: .; J: TRBJ2-5; V: TRBV7-2; size: .; DNA: TGTGCCAGCAGCCCGCGGGAAGCGCAAGAGACCCAGTACTTC; CDR3: CASSPREAQETQYF
D: TRBD2; J: TRBJ2-5; V: TRBV6-6; size: .; DNA: TGTGCCAGCAGTTACCCGGGGCGGGAGAAAGCAGGGACCCAGTACTTC; CDR3: CASSYPGREKAGTQYF
D: TRBD1; J: TRBJ1-5; V: TRBV7-2; size: .; DNA: TGTGCCAGCAGCACCTTGGGACAGAAAAATCAGCCCCAGCATTTT; CDR3: CASSTLGQKNQPQHF
D: .; J: TRBJ1-6; V: TRBV6-5; size: few; DNA: TGTGCCAGCAAAAGGGCGGGGAGTGGCTCACCCCTCCACTTT; CDR3: CASKRAGSGSPLHF
D: .; J: TRBJ1-1; V: TRBV7-3; size: .; DNA: TGTGCCAGCAGCCCCGATAGGGGGGGATTAGCTTTCTTT; CDR3: CASSPDRGGLAFF
D: .; J: TRBJ2-3; V: TRBV9; size: .; DNA: TGTGCCAGCAGCACTCGGGGTCTACCCGGAGATACGCAGTATTTT; CDR3: CASSTRGLPGDTQYF
D: .; J: TRBJ2-7; V: TRBV7-2; size: .; DNA: TGTGCCAGCAGCCGTGACAGGTACTACGAGCAGTACTTC; CDR3: CASSRDRYYEQYF